This T cell receptor (beta chain) is drawn from a study of blood T cell repertoires in COVID-19. Study as a whole: Sample material is recorded as cDNA or gDNA derived from T cells, B-cell-depleted T cells, or PBMCs.

Produced via immunoSEQ multiplex PCR; TCRdb's table is partial and in-frame only. Of a few hundred thousand clones in the sample, around 89% are singletons; the top ten hold approximately 2%. Everyone who took part was roughly 18 to 89 years old, and they came from 24 US areas. CDR3 length equals 14 residues. Germline V CDR1 and CDR2: KGHSH, LQKENI. V was shortened by 3 bases and J by 1 base, with 6 bases between the two germline ends. V gene TRBV18 combines with J gene TRBJ2-2; D is possibly TRBD1 (5 bases). This receptor was identified in a woman aged 60-70 years in a cohort exposed to, infected with or recovered from COVID-19 (not recorded which). The specimen sequenced was PBMCs or T cells enriched from blood (not recorded which). CDR3: CASSPDRNTGELFF. In DNA, the CDR3 is TGTGCCAGCTCACCTGACAGGAACACCGGGGAGCTGTTTTTT.